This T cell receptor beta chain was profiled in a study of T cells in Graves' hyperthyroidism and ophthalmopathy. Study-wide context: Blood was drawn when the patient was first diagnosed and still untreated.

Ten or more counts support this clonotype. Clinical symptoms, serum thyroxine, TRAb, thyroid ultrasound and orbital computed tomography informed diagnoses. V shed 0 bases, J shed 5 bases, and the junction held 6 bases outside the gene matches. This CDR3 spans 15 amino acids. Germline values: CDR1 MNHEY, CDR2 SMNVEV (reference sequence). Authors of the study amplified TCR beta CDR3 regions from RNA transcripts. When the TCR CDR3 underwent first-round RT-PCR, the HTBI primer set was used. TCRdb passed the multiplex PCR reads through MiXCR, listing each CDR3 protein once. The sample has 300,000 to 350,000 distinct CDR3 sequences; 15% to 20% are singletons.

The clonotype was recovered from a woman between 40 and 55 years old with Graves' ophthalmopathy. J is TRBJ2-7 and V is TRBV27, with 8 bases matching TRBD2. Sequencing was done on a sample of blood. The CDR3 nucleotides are TGTGCCAGCAGTTTATCGGCCGGGAGGGGAAACGAGCAGTACTTC. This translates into CASSLSAGRGNEQYF.